The 6 T cell receptor beta chains presented below share a single source sample, sequenced in a study of Ad26.COV2.S vaccination and SARS-CoV-2 variants. The treatment is: roughly 19 received Ad26.COV2.S at low or high dose, single or two shots; roughly five received placebo; per-sample allocation not given. Sampling was performed 63 days after the first vaccine or placebo injection. Method: immunoSEQ multiplex PCR; TCRdb's copy keeps in-frame clones and lacks some. The table lists about 260,000 clones, approximately 88% of them singletons. The material was peripheral blood, obtained in a trial of Ad26.COV2.S vaccine versus placebo. The receptor set was obtained from a person aged 18-65 years who received the Ad26.COV2.S COVID-19 vaccine or a placebo.

The rearrangement joins TRBV19 to TRBJ2-3; 7 positions agree with TRBD2. This CDR3 comprises 14 residues. V dropped 4 bases and J dropped 4; count of bases not matched to a gene: 5. The germline CDR1 and CDR2 sequences are LNHDA and SQIVND (reference sequence). This chain's CDR3 is CASSKGLGPDTQYF. Here the CDR3 DNA reads TGTGCCAGTAGTAAAGGACTAGGCCCAGATACGCAGTATTTT.

The chain is built from TRBV4-1 and TRBJ2-1; D unresolved. The germline gives CDR1 MGHRA, CDR2 YSYEKL. With 1 base removed from V and 14 bases from J, the gap between germline ends came to 15 bases. CDR3 size: 13 residues. DNA of the CDR3: TGCGCCAGCAGCCAAGTTGGGCAGAAGGAAAAGTTCTTC. Its protein product is CASSQVGQKEKFF.

This clone was detected once. The rearrangement uses TRBV6-2 or TRBV6-3 and TRBJ1-2, with 7 bases that match TRBD1. The V and J ends lost 0 bases and 2 bases, in that order; junction bases with no gene match: 15. The CDR3 runs to 19 residues. The V gene's germline CDR1 is MNHEY and CDR2 SVGEGT. The CDR3 region has the DNA TGTGCCAGCAGTTACTCAGGAGACAGGGCAATTCCTGGCAACTATGGCTACACCTTC. It is translated as CASSYSGDRAIPGNYGYTF.

Only one count was recorded for this clone. The chain combines TRBV5-4 with TRBJ1-2; no firm D call. The CDR3 extends over 14 amino acids. Trimming took 2 bases from V and 4 from J, leaving 12 bases between them. Germline V gene data show CDR1 as SGHNT and CDR2 as YYREEE (reference sequence). CDR3 in DNA: TGTGCCAGCAGCTTCCGAGACCGAGGCTATGGCTACACCTTC. The encoded protein is CASSFRDRGYGYTF.

This rearrangement joins TRBV11-2 to TRBJ2-3; D is unclear. The CDR3 runs to 16 residues. CDR1 SGHAT and CDR2 FQNNGV come from the germline V gene. V lost 6 bases and J lost 2, with 18 bases in between. The CDR3, as DNA: TGTGCCAGCAGTAGGCGTGGGCTGGGGAACACAGATACGCAGTATTTT. Protein: CASSRRGLGNTDTQYF.

This chain links TRBV18 with TRBJ2-5, with 8 bases aligning to TRBD1. CDR1 and CDR2 from the germline V gene are KGHSH and LQKENI. This CDR3 has 14 amino acids. Losses at the gene ends were 6 bases for V and 2 bases for J; bases not matched to a gene: 5. CDR3: CASSRQGSQETQYF. The CDR3 DNA follows: TGTGCCAGCTCGCGACAGGGGTCACAAGAGACCCAGTACTTC.